Below, 24 T cell receptor beta chains from the same sample are listed, as sequenced in a study of EBV T-cell therapy then PD-1 blockade in nasopharyngeal carcinoma (dated by TCRdb to about 2021). Library prep was done by the immunoSEQ multiplex PCR assay. TCRdb retrieved this table from immuneACCESS and kept in-frame rearrangements only. Not all clones are present; in checked studies, unresolved V genes account for under half, and no reason is known for the remainder. The sample contains approximately 25,000 clones, approximately 84% of them found a single time. The ten largest make up over 25% of the sample. These TCRs are of unknown antigen specificity. The treatment or condition label corresponds to: AdE1-LMPpoly-expanded autologous EBV-specific T-cell therapy followed by anti-PD-1 nivolumab. Sequenced here: CD8+ T cells from blood, sampled at approximately day 62 from a patient whose treatment included autologous EBV-specific T cells and nivolumab. These TCRs come from a man in his forties with nasopharyngeal carcinoma.

This rearrangement joins TRBV27 to TRBJ2-7; D gene uncertain. The V and J ends lost 2 bases and 3 bases respectively, with 11 bases between them. The CDR3 runs to 14 residues. Germline loops: CDR1 MNHEY, CDR2 SMNVEV (reference sequence). CDR3 nucleotides: TGTGCCAGCAGTTTAACGGCCACCATCTACGAGCAGTACTTC. As protein: CASSLTATIYEQYF.

This clone ranks as medium-sized. The chain links TRBV4-3 to TRBJ2-3; 9 bases match TRBD2. V shed 0 bases and J 4 bases; nucleotides not matched to a gene: 5. CDR1 is LGHNA, CDR2 YSLEER, per germline. The CDR3 has 16 residues. CDR3 sequence (DNA): TGCGCCAGCAGCCAAGAAGGAGCGGGGGGCCCAGATACGCAGTATTTT. This gives the protein CASSQEGAGGPDTQYF.

The gene calls are TRBV12-3 or TRBV12-4 and TRBJ2-3; tentative D call: TRBD2 (5 bases). The CDR3 sequence is 12 residues long. The ends were cut back, 6 bases at V and 5 bases at J, with 9 bases in the middle. The CDR3 sequence: CASSPGVDTQYF. The CDR3 nucleotides read TGTGCCAGCAGCCCCGGGGTAGATACGCAGTATTTT.

The V gene is TRBV6-2 or TRBV6-3, the J gene TRBJ2-1, with D perhaps assigned TRBD1 or TRBD2 (5 bases each). The germline V gene encodes CDR1 MNHEY and CDR2 SVGEGT. CDR3 size: 14 residues. The V end was cut by 2 bases, the J end by 6 bases, with 11 bases between. The CDR3 DNA is TGTGCCAGCAGTTACCCGGGACCACTCAATGAGCAGTTCTTC. Encoded protein: CASSYPGPLNEQFF.

This sequence joins TRBV20-1 and TRBJ2-1; a possible D gene is TRBD2 (6 bases). The CDR3 consists of 15 residues. Germline CDR1 is DFQATT and CDR2 is SNEGSKA (reference sequence). The V gene lost 3 bases and the J gene lost 2 bases, with 14 bases spanning the gap. In DNA form, the CDR3 reads TGCAGTGCTAGTCCCGGCCAGCGGGCCTACAATGAGCAGTTCTTC. Translation gives CSASPGQRAYNEQFF.

V usage is TRBV11-2 and J usage is TRBJ1-1; D possibly corresponds to TRBD1 (5 bases). Looked up from germline, CDR1 is SGHAT and CDR2 is FQNNGV. This CDR3 has 16 residues. Trimming stripped 5 bases from V and 1 base from J, with 17 bases between. The CDR3 DNA sequence: TGTGCCAGCAGCCGATGGGGACGGGGGGAGAACACTGAAGCTTTCTTT. Its protein product is CASSRWGRGENTEAFF.

This clone appeared a few times. The V and J genes are TRBV25-1 and TRBJ1-5, with D maybe TRBD1 (5 bases). V gave up 4 bases and J gave up 6 bases, with 10 bases separating them. The CDR3 has 13 residues. Germline loops: CDR1 MGHDK, CDR2 SYGVNS. The CDR3 nucleotides are TGTGCCAGCAGTGGGCAGGGCGGTCAGCCCCAGCATTTT. It codes for CASSGQGGQPQHF.

This clone showed up just a few times. The gene calls are TRBV6-5 and TRBJ1-5, with TRBD1 matching over 9 bases. The CDR3 loop spans 13 amino acids. The ends lost 6 bases at V and 5 bases at J; junction bases unmatched: 2. Per germline, CDR1 MNHEY and CDR2 SVGAGI. Written as DNA, the CDR3 is TGTGCCAGCAGCGGACAGGGGCATCAGCCCCAGCATTTT. This translates into CASSGQGHQPQHF.

This clone was seen a single time. The V and J genes are TRBV6-2 or TRBV6-3 and TRBJ1-1; D call uncertain. The CDR3 sequence is 15 residues long. From germline, CDR1 is MNHEY and CDR2 SVGEGT. Trimming cost V 0 bases and J 4 bases, with 12 bases left between them. The CDR3 reads CASSYSEVSVTEAFF. CDR3 coding DNA: TGTGCCAGCAGTTACTCGGAGGTCAGTGTCACTGAAGCTTTCTTT.

This chain connects TRBV2 to TRBJ1-6, with 10 bases lining up with TRBD1. Germline CDR1 is SNHLY and CDR2 is FYNNEI. Losses at the gene ends were 11 bases for V and 9 bases for J; bases not matched to a gene: 10. This CDR3 has 14 residues. CDR3 nucleotide sequence: TGTGCCGCAGTCGGGACAGGGGACAGTTCACCCCTCCACTTT. This translates into CAAVGTGDSSPLHF.

This chain connects TRBV6-5 to TRBJ1-5, with 7 bases lining up with TRBD1. The CDR3 runs to 14 residues. V lost 6 bases, J lost 7 bases, and 9 bases stayed unmatched. The germline gives CDR1 MNHEY, CDR2 SVGAGI. CDR3 sequence: CASSATGEVQPQHF. CDR3 DNA sequence: TGTGCCAGCAGCGCAACAGGGGAGGTGCAGCCCCAGCATTTT.

The chain recombines TRBV7-9 with TRBJ2-7; TRBD2 agrees at 7 bases. V lost 0 bases to trimming and J lost 1 base; unmatched junction nucleotides: 3. Germline V lookup: CDR1 SEHNR, CDR2 FQNEAQ (reference sequence). The CDR3 totals 15 residues. CDR3 bases: TGTGCCAGCAGCTTAGCGGGGGGGAGATCCTACGAGCAGTACTTC. This encodes CASSLAGGRSYEQYF.

The V and J genes are TRBV10-3 and TRBJ1-1, with D perhaps TRBD1 (6 bases). Germline CDR1 and CDR2: ENHRY and SYGVKD. The CDR3 spans 11 residues. With 8 bases removed from V and 8 bases from J, the gap between germline ends came to 12 bases. The CDR3 sequence is CAISGAGEAFF. CDR3 nucleotides: TGTGCCATCTCGGGGGCCGGGGAAGCTTTCTTT.

The chain links TRBV4-3 to TRBJ2-2, with D possibly matching TRBD1 (5 bases). Germline assignment: CDR1 LGHNA and CDR2 YSLEER. V lost 1 base to trimming and J lost 0 bases, with 6 bases between them. This CDR3 spans 15 amino acids. DNA of the CDR3: TGCGCCAGCAGCCAAGTAGGGGCGAACACCGGGGAGCTGTTTTTT. This codes for CASSQVGANTGELFF.

This chain connects TRBV5-6 to TRBJ1-6, with D possibly TRBD1 on 5 matching bases. The CDR3 sequence is 14 residues long. Trimming cost V 0 bases and J 7 bases, with 8 bases left between them. CDR1 and CDR2 from the germline V gene are SGHDT and YYEEEE. For the CDR3, the DNA is TGTGCCAGCAGCTTGGCAGGGTTAAATTCACCCCTCCACTTT. Amino acids: CASSLAGLNSPLHF.

This clone was recorded once. The V and J genes are TRBV6-2 or TRBV6-3 and TRBJ2-7; no reliable D call. Germline CDR1 reads MNHEY; CDR2 reads SVGEGT. Trimming stripped 4 bases from V and 0 bases from J, with 10 bases between. The CDR3 consists of 14 residues. CDR3 nucleotides: TGTGCCAGCAGTTTGGCGGCCAGCTCCTACGAGCAGTACTTC. Its translation: CASSLAASSYEQYF.

The chain has TRBV28 and TRBJ2-1, with D perhaps matching TRBD2 (6 bases). This CDR3 has 14 residues. The V gene's germline CDR1 is MDHEN and CDR2 SYDVKM. Trimming left V 3 bases short and J 7 bases short, with 13 bases between. The CDR3 nucleotides read TGTGCCAGCAGTTTCCTCGGAGGGCCGAATGAGCAGTTCTTC. The encoded protein is CASSFLGGPNEQFF.

CDR3 protein: CASSYPPGKGNQPQHF. In DNA form, the CDR3 reads TGTGCCAGCAGTTACCCCCCCGGGAAGGGCAATCAGCCCCAGCATTTT. The chain couples TRBV6-5 to TRBJ1-5, with D hard to call. Trimming left V 2 bases short and J 2 bases short, with 13 bases between. The CDR3 spans 16 residues. CDR1 is MNHEY, CDR2 SVGAGI, per germline.

The chain has TRBV3-1 (or the pseudogene TRBV3-2) and TRBJ1-2; D uncertain. V was trimmed by 0 bases and J by 7 bases, leaving 12 bases between them. The CDR3 loop spans 14 amino acids. Per the germline V gene, CDR1 is LGHDT and CDR2 is YNNKEL (reference sequence). For the CDR3, the DNA is TGTGCCAGCAGCCAAGAGCGCGCAGCATCTGGCTACACCTTC. Protein: CASSQERAASGYTF.

The V call is TRBV4-3, the J call TRBJ2-3, with D perhaps TRBD2 (5 bases). The CDR3 contains 14 residues. The V end lost 4 bases, the J end lost 0 bases, and 8 bases lay between the germline ends. From germline, CDR1 is LGHNA and CDR2 YSLEER. In DNA form, the CDR3 reads TGCGCCAGCAGCCTCAGGAGGAGCACAGATACGCAGTATTTT. Translating gives CASSLRRSTDTQYF.

In this sample, this clone turned up a few times. The chain links TRBV6-6 to TRBJ1-1, with TRBD1 matching over 7 bases. This CDR3 spans 15 amino acids. V was clipped by 6 bases and J by 4 bases; unmatched bases: 11. From germline, CDR1 is MNHNY and CDR2 SVGAGI (reference sequence). CDR3 nucleotides: TGTGCCAGCAGCCTAGACCCCGACAGGGCCACTGAAGCTTTCTTT. Translating gives CASSLDPDRATEAFF.

The gene calls are TRBV7-8 and TRBJ2-1; possible D gene TRBD2, 5 bases. Germline lookup yields CDR1 SGHVS and CDR2 FQNEAQ. The CDR3 contains 13 residues. The V gene lost 4 bases and the J gene lost 14 bases, with 18 bases spanning the gap. CDR3 sequence (DNA): TGTGCCAGCAGCTCCCTTCTGGGTTCCGGGGAGTTCTTC. It encodes CASSSLLGSGEFF.

In this sample, this clone turned up once. For the CDR3, the DNA is TGTGCCAGCAGCTTGGGGACTAGCGGTAGCACAGATACGCAGTATTTT. It codes for CASSLGTSGSTDTQYF. The chain uses TRBV5-8 and TRBJ2-3; 10 positions match TRBD2. V lost 0 bases, J lost 0 bases, and 1 base stayed unmatched. The CDR3 consists of 16 residues. CDR1 SGHTS and CDR2 YDEGEE come from the germline V gene.

The chain couples TRBV6-5 to TRBJ2-7; 8 bases match TRBD2. The CDR3 is made up of 14 amino acids. V lost 7 bases and J lost 6; bases outside the gene matches: 11. The germline gives CDR1 MNHEY, CDR2 SVGAGI. The CDR3 spells CASTYGGGGGEQYF. DNA of the CDR3: TGTGCCAGCACCTACGGGGGGGGAGGAGGCGAGCAGTACTTC.